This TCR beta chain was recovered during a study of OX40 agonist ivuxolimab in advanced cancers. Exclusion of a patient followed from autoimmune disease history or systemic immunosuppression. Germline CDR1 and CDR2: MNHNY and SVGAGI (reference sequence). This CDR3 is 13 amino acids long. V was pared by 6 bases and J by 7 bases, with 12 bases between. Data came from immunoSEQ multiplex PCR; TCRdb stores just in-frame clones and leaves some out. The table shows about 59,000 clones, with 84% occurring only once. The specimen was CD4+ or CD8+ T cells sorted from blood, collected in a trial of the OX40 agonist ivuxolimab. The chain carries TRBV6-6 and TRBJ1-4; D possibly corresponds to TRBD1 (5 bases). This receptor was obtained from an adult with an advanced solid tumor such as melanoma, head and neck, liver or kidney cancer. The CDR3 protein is CASSRVAGEKLFF. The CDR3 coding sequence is TGTGCCAGCAGCAGGGTGGCCGGTGAAAAACTGTTTTTT.